The rows below give T cell receptor beta chains drawn from one sample of a study of blood T cell repertoires in COVID-19. Measured with immunoSEQ multiplex PCR; TCRdb has only the in-frame clones, and not every one. The table has tens of thousands of clones, 90% seen once. Specimen: peripheral blood. Receptors were obtained from a human donor in a cohort sampled during active COVID-19. The CDR3 runs from the conserved cysteine through the conserved F or W. The D gene is left open where the match is weak. Clone size is given for some rows only: seen once, a few or many times, or a class if the clone is expanded.

V	size	D	J	CDR3	DNA
TRBV9	few	.	TRBJ2-2	CASSVAPTPGETGELFF	TGTGCCAGCAGCGTAGCGCCGACCCCGGGAGAGACCGGGGAGCTGTTTTTT
TRBV27	.	TRBD1	TRBJ1-2	CASSPGQGTIYGYTF	TGTGCCAGCAGTCCGGGACAGGGGACTATCTATGGCTACACCTTC
TRBV6-6	.	.	TRBJ2-7	CASSFGGSYEQYF	TGTGCCAGCAGCTTCGGGGGCTCCTACGAGCAGTACTTC
TRBV5-1	.	.	TRBJ1-2	CASSLGARDGYTF	TGCGCCAGCAGCTTGGGGGCGAGGGATGGCTACACCTTC
TRBV7-9	.	TRBD2	TRBJ2-3	CASSLARLAGGADTQYF	TGTGCCAGCAGCTTAGCGAGACTAGCGGGAGGAGCAGATACGCAGTATTTT
TRBV7-3	.	TRBD2	TRBJ2-7	CASSLRMGTSGSSSYEQYF	TGTGCCAGCAGCTTAAGGATGGGGACTAGCGGGAGTTCGTCCTACGAGCAGTACTTC
TRBV9	.	TRBD1	TRBJ2-6	CASTANPSTGGAGANVLTF	TGTGCCAGCACCGCGAACCCCTCGACAGGGGGCGCTGGGGCCAACGTCCTGACTTTC
TRBV14	.	.	TRBJ1-4	CASSSARQAEKLFF	TGTGCCAGCAGCTCTGCGAGACAGGCTGAAAAACTGTTTTTT
TRBV28	.	.	TRBJ1-2	CASTIPGNYGYTF	TGTGCCAGCACCATCCCGGGGAACTATGGCTACACCTTC
TRBV28	.	TRBD2	TRBJ2-1	CAWGLAGRRNEQFF	TGTGCTTGGGGACTAGCGGGAAGGAGGAATGAGCAGTTCTTC
TRBV11-2	.	.	TRBJ1-1	CASSYSSKVGMNTEAFF	TGTGCCAGCAGCTATTCCAGCAAGGTGGGCATGAACACTGAAGCTTTCTTT
TRBV28	.	TRBD2	TRBJ2-7	CASYSTSGIYEQYF	TGTGCCAGCTATTCTACTAGCGGGATCTACGAGCAGTACTTC
TRBV5-1	.	.	TRBJ2-7	CASSLGTDYEQYF	TGCGCCAGCAGCTTGGGGACAGACTACGAGCAGTACTTC
TRBV5-1	.	TRBD1	TRBJ1-5	CASSLTPTGYSNQPQHF	TGCGCCAGCAGCTTGACCCCGACAGGGTATAGCAATCAGCCCCAGCATTTT
TRBV7-8	.	TRBD1	TRBJ1-3	CASSPWDRGSSVVWGNTIYF	TGTGCCAGCAGCCCTTGGGACAGGGGGTCCTCGGTCGTGTGGGGAAACACCATATATTTT
TRBV5-1	.	.	TRBJ2-3	CASTRSGDRTDTQYF	TGCGCCAGCACCAGGAGCGGAGATCGCACAGATACGCAGTATTTT
TRBV4-1	.	.	TRBJ1-1	CASSQERRNTEAFF	TGCGCCAGCAGCCAAGAGCGGCGGAACACTGAAGCTTTCTTT
TRBV28	.	TRBD1	TRBJ2-2	CASSPNRGPTGELFF	TGTGCCAGCAGTCCCAACAGGGGGCCAACCGGGGAGCTGTTTTTT
TRBV6-1	.	.	TRBJ2-3	CASSESQWSTDTQYF	TGTGCCAGCAGTGAAAGTCAGTGGAGCACAGATACGCAGTATTTT
TRBV28	.	TRBD1	TRBJ1-1	CASRGGQTEAFF	TGTGCCAGCAGAGGGGGACAGACTGAAGCTTTCTTT
TRBV7-3	.	.	TRBJ1-1	CASSLGGSTEAFF	TGTGCCAGCAGCTTAGGGGGGAGCACTGAAGCTTTCTTT
TRBV5-6	.	.	TRBJ1-3	CASSNGHSGNTIYF	TGTGCCAGCAGCAACGGACACTCTGGAAACACCATATATTTT
TRBV27	.	TRBD1	TRBJ1-2	CASSSQGEGYTF	TGTGCCAGCAGTTCACAGGGGGAGGGCTACACCTTC
TRBV29-1	once	.	TRBJ2-6	CSVRHGFRSGANVLTF	TGCAGCGTTCGTCACGGGTTCCGCTCTGGGGCCAACGTCCTGACTTTC
TRBV30	once	.	TRBJ1-2	CAWSVLGQSYGYTF	TGTGCCTGGAGTGTACTAGGGCAGAGCTATGGCTACACCTTC
TRBV6-5	.	TRBD2	TRBJ2-5	CATTMAGGPETQYF	TGTGCCACAACAATGGCGGGAGGGCCAGAGACCCAGTACTTC
TRBV3-1/TRBV3-2	.	.	TRBJ2-1	CASRESGGNEQFF	TGTGCCAGCCGCGAGTCTGGGGGGAATGAGCAGTTCTTC
TRBV19	.	.	TRBJ1-5	CASSIVGALGQPQHF	TGTGCCAGTAGCATCGTGGGGGCATTGGGTCAGCCCCAGCATTTT
TRBV12-3/TRBV12-4	few	.	TRBJ1-3	CASRESSGNTIYF	TGTGCCAGCAGGGAGAGCTCTGGAAACACCATATATTTT
TRBV3-1/TRBV3-2	.	.	TRBJ1-1	CASSHGAVLRETEAFF	TGTGCCAGCAGCCACGGGGCAGTCCTCCGGGAGACTGAAGCTTTCTTT
TRBV6-6	.	TRBD2	TRBJ2-3	CASSRTSGRAGLQSTQYF	TGTGCCAGCAGTCGGACTAGCGGGAGGGCCGGCCTCCAGAGCACGCAGTATTTT
TRBV5-4	.	.	TRBJ1-4	CASSRSNEKLFF	TGTGCCAGCAGTCGGAGTAATGAAAAACTGTTTTTT
TRBV19	.	.	TRBJ1-1	CASSPTSGTEAFF	TGTGCCAGTAGTCCGACCTCGGGGACTGAAGCTTTCTTT
TRBV7-2	.	.	TRBJ1-1	CASSLVSGNTEAFF	TGTGCCAGCAGCTTAGTTTCGGGGAACACTGAAGCTTTCTTT
TRBV21-1	.	.	TRBJ1-3	CASSKEAPDREIGNTIYF	TGTGCCAGCAGCAAAGAGGCCCCGGACAGGGAAATCGGAAACACCATATATTTT
TRBV5-1	.	.	TRBJ1-5	CASSYSSNQPQHF	TGCGCCAGCAGCTACAGTAGCAATCAGCCCCAGCATTTT
TRBV30	.	.	TRBJ1-3	CAWRTDSGNTIYF	TGTGCCTGGCGGACTGACTCTGGAAACACCATATATTTT
TRBV19	once	TRBD1	TRBJ1-5	CASRGQGAGQPQHF	TGTGCCAGTAGGGGACAGGGGGCAGGGCAGCCCCAGCATTTT